This TCR beta chain was identified in a study of T cell repertoires in cytomegalovirus infection. On the study more broadly: A matching HLA type, together with CMV infection, was signaled by public TCR beta signatures.

This clonotype has a count of ten or more. Antigen specificity is unknown. Trimming removed 5 bases from V and 4 bases from J; junction bases left unmatched: 15. The CDR3 is 18 amino acids. CDR1 SGHTA and CDR2 FQGNSA come from the germline V gene. TCRdb re-analysed the reads in MiXCR, keeping a single row per CDR3 protein. The data hold fewer than 250,000 distinct CDR3 sequences, with roughly 23% observed a single time. Overall study results and limits: HLA-C-restricted TCR beta clonotypes specific for CMV led the ex vivo response.

The chain employs TRBV7-2 and TRBJ2-3; 10 nucleotides agree with TRBD1. This TCR came from a human donor in good health (CMV status not recorded). Some clones in this sample may be carry-over from other donors' samples. Sequencing was carried out using CD8+ T cells from PBMCs. CDR3 residues: CASSPNPDRGRGADTQYF. Written as DNA, the CDR3 is TGTGCCAGCAGCCCCAATCCCGACAGGGGGCGAGGGGCAGATACGCAGTATTTT. The full variable domain, rest sourced from reference TRBV7-2 and TRBJ2-3, is GAGVSQSPSNKVTEKGKDVELRCDPISGHTALYWYRQSLGQGLEFLIYFQGNSAPDKSGLPSDRFSAERTGGSVSTLTIQRTQQEDSAVYLCASSPNPDRGRGADTQYFGPGTRLTVL.